The clone carrying this TCR beta chain has just a few counts. The antigen remains undetermined. Production of TCR cDNA was by 5'RACE template switching, which also added a universal primer site and UMIs. Each CDR3 protein gets one entry after TCRdb re-called the 5' RACE reads with MiXCR. The table records 400,000 to 650,000 distinct CDR3 sequences, 20% to 25% of them present only once. The sample comes from a study of T cells after yellow fever vaccination. The length of the CDR3 is 15 residues. Germline-derived CDR1 and CDR2 are MNHEY and SMNVEV (reference sequence). J was trimmed by 4 bases and V by 1 base; bases with no gene match: 2. Study-level results: In FACS-sorted repertoires, abundant clonotypes from the bulk population could appear as contaminants.

The TCR originated in a man younger than 35 who received the YFV17D yellow fever vaccine. This chain connects TRBV27 to TRBJ2-1, with 9 bases that match TRBD1. Sample: PBMCs, taken about 20 days after the first yellow fever vaccination. DNA of the CDR3: TGTGCCAGCAGTTTATACAGGGGGCTTTACAATGAGCAGTTCTTC. Residues: CASSLYRGLYNEQFF.